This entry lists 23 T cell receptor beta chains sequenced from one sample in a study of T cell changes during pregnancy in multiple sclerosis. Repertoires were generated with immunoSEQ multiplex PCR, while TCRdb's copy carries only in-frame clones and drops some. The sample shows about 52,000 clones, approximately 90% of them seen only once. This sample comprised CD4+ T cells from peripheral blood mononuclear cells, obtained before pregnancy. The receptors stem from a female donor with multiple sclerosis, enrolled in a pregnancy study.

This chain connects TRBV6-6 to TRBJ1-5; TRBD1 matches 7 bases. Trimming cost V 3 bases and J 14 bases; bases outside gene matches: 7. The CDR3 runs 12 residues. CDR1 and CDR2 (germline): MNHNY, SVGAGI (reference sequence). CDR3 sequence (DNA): TGTGCCAGCAGTTATGCCGGGACAGAGGAGCATTTT. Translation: CASSYAGTEEHF.

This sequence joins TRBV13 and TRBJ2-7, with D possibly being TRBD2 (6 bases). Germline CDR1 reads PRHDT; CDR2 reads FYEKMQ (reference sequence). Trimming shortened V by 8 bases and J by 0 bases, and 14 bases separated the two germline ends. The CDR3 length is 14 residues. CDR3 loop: CASALATSSYEQYF. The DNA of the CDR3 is TGTGCCAGCGCTCTAGCGACGAGCTCCTACGAGCAGTACTTC.

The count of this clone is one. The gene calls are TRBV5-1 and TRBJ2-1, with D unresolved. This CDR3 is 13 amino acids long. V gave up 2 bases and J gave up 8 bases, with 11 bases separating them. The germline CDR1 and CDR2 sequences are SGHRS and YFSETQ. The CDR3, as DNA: TGCGCCAGCAGCTTCGACTTGATGGATGAGCAGTTCTTC. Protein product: CASSFDLMDEQFF.

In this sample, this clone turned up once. The CDR3 nucleotides are TGTGCCAGCAGCTTGGGGAGTTCCCGTAACTATGGCTACACCTTC. This sequence encodes CASSLGSSRNYGYTF. The chain carries TRBV5-8 and TRBJ1-2; D remains unclear. Trimming took 0 bases from V and 1 from J, leaving 10 bases between them. The length of the CDR3 is 15 residues. CDR1 is SGHTS, CDR2 YDEGEE, per germline.

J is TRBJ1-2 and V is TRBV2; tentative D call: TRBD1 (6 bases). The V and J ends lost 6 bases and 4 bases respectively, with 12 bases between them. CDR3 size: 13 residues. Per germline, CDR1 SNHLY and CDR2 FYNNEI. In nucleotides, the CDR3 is TGTGCCAGCAGGAAAGACAGGACCTATGGCTACACCTTC. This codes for CASRKDRTYGYTF.

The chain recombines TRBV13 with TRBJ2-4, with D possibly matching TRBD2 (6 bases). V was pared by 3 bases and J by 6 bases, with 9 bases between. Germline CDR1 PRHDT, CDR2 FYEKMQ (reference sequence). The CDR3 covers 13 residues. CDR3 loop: CASSFGGANIQYF. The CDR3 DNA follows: TGTGCCAGCAGCTTTGGAGGGGCAAACATTCAGTACTTC. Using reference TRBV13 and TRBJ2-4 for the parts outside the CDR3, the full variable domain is AAGVIQSPRHLIKEKRETATLKCYPIPRHDTVYWYQQGPGQDPQFLISFYEKMQSDKGSIPDRFSAQQFSDYHSELNMSSLELGDSALYFCASSFGGANIQYFGAGTRLSVL.

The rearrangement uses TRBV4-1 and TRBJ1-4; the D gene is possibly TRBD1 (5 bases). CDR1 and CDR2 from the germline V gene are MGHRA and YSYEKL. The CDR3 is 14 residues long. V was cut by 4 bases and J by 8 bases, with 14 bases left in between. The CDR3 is CASSPRRVSEKLFF. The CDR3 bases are TGCGCCAGCAGCCCCCGCAGGGTTTCCGAAAAACTGTTTTTT.

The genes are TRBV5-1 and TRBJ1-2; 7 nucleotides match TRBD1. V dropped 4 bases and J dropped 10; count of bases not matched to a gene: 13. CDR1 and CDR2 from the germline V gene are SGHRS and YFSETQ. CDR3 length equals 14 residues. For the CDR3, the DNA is TGCGCCAGCAGCAAAAGACAGGGCCGGGACGTCTACACCTTC. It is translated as CASSKRQGRDVYTF.

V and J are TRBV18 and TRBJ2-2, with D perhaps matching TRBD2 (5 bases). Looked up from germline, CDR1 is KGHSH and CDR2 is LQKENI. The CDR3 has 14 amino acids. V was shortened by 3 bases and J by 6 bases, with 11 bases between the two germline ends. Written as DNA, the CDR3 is TGTGCCAGCTCACCCCTGAGGGAAGCCGGGGAGCTGTTTTTT. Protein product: CASSPLREAGELFF.

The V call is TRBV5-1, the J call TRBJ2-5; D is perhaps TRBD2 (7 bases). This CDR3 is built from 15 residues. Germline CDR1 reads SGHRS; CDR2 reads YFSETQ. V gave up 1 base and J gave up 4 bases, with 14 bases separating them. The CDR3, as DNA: TGCGCCAGCAGCTTGACTTCAGGGGAGGGAGAGACCCAGTACTTC. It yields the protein CASSLTSGEGETQYF.

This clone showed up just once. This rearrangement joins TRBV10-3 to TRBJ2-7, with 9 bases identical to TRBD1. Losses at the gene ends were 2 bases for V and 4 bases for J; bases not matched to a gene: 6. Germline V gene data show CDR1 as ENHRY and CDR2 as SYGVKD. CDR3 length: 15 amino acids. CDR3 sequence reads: CAISERPGQGYEQYF. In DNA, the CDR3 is TGTGCCATCAGTGAGCGCCCGGGACAGGGATACGAGCAGTACTTC.

CDR3 in DNA: TGTGCCAGCAGCTCGACTAGCGGGAGGGCCGGTGAGCAGTTCTTC. Residues: CASSSTSGRAGEQFF. This chain connects TRBV11-2 to TRBJ2-1, with TRBD2 matching 14 bases. Germline V CDR1 and CDR2: SGHAT, FQNNGV. The CDR3 contains 15 residues. With V trimmed by 4 bases and J by 9 bases, 5 bases remained unmatched.

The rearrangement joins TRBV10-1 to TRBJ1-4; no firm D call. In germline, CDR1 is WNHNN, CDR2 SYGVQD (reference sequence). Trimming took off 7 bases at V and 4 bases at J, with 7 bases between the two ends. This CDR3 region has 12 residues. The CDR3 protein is CASKNYNEKLFF. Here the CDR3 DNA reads TGCGCCAGCAAAAACTATAATGAAAAACTGTTTTTT.

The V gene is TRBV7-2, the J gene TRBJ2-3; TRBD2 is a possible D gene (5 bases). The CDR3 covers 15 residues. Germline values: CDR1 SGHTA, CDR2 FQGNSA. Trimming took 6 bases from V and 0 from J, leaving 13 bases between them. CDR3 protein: CASSLDYLSTDTQYF. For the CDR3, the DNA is TGTGCCAGCAGTCTAGACTACCTGAGCACAGATACGCAGTATTTT.

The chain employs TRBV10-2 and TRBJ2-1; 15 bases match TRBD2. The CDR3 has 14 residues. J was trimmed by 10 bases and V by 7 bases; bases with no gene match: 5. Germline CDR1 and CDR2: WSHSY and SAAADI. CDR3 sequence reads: CASKMGLAGGEQFF. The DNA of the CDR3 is TGCGCCAGCAAGATGGGACTAGCGGGAGGCGAGCAGTTCTTC.

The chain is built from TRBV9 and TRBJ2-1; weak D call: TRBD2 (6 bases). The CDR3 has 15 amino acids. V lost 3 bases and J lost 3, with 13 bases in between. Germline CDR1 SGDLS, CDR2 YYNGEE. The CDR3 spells CASSARGFYYNEQFF. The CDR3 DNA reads TGTGCCAGCAGCGCGCGGGGATTTTACTACAATGAGCAGTTCTTC.

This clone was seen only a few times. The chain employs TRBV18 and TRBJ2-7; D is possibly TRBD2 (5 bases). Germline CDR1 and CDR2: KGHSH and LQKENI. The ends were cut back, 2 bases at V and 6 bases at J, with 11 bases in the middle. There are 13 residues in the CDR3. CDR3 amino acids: CASSPLRGSEQYF. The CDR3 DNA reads TGTGCCAGCTCACCATTACGAGGGAGCGAGCAGTACTTC.

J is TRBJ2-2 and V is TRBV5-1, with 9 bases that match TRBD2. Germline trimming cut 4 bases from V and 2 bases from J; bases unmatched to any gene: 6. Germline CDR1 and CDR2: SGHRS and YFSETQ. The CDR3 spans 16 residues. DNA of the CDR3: TGCGCCAGCAGCGCCTTACTAGCGGGTAACACCGGGGAGCTGTTTTTT. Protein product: CASSALLAGNTGELFF.

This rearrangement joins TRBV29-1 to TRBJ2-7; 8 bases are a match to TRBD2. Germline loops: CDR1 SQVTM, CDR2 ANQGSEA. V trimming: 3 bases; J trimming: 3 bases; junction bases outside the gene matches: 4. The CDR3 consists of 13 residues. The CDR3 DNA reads TGCAGCGTTGAGGCTAGCGGGTACTACGAGCAGTACTTC. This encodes CSVEASGYYEQYF.

The CDR3 spells CASSFGGDNEQFF. For the CDR3, the DNA is TGCGCCAGCAGCTTTGGCGGAGACAATGAGCAGTTCTTC. The chain combines TRBV5-1 with TRBJ2-1; no clear D. Germline-derived CDR1 and CDR2 are SGHRS and YFSETQ. The CDR3 sequence is 13 residues long. Trimming took 2 bases from V and 5 from J, leaving 8 bases between them.

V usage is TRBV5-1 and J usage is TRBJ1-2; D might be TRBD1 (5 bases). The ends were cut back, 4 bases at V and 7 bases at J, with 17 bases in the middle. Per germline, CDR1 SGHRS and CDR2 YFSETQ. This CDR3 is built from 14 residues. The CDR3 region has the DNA TGCGCCAGCAGCCCCCTCCGACAGACCTCTGGCTACACCTTC. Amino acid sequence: CASSPLRQTSGYTF.

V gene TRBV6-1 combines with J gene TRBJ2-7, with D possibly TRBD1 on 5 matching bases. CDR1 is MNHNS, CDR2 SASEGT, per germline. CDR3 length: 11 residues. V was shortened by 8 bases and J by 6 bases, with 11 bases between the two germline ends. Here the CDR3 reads CASPAGSEQYF. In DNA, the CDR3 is TGTGCCAGCCCCGCAGGGTCCGAGCAGTACTTC.

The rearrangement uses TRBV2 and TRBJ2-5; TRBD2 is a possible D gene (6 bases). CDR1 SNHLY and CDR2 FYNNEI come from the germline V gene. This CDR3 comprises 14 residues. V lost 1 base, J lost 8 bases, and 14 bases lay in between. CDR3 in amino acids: CASSEGGVRSTQYF. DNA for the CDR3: TGTGCCAGCAGTGAAGGGGGGGTTAGAAGCACCCAGTACTTC. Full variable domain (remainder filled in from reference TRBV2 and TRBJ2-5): EPEVTQTPSHQVTQMGQEVILRCVPISNHLYFYWYRQILGQKVEFLVSFYNNEISEKSEIFDDQFSVERPDGSNFTLKIRSTKLEDSAMYFCASSEGGVRSTQYFGPGTRLLVL.